These 2 T cell receptor beta chains originate from one sample sequenced in a study of memory CD4+ T cells and cytomegalovirus serostatus. Libraries were prepared by immunoSEQ multiplex PCR; TCRdb keeps only in-frame clonotypes and omits some of them. The sample shows some 87,000 clones, 80% of them seen only once. The sort gate was single viable CD3+CD4+CD8-CD45RO+ cells for memory CD4+ T cells. The specimen was memory CD4+ T cells from blood. These TCRs come from an adult in good health and CMV-seropositive.

This rearrangement joins TRBV6-6 to TRBJ1-1; no definite D call. This CDR3 has 15 residues. Germline V gene lookup returns CDR1 MNHNY and CDR2 SVGAGI (reference sequence). V shed 0 bases and J shed 2 bases, with 10 bases lying between them. CDR3 region: CASSYSYARNTEAFF. As DNA, the CDR3 is TGTGCCAGCAGTTACTCTTACGCCCGTAACACTGAAGCTTTCTTT.

This rearrangement joins TRBV5-1 to TRBJ1-3; D gene unclear. The CDR3 is made up of 11 amino acids. The germline V gene encodes CDR1 SGHRS and CDR2 YFSETQ. Trimming removed 5 bases at V and 2 bases at J, with 2 bases between. The CDR3 coding sequence is TGCGCCAGCAGGGCTGGAAACACCATATATTTT. It codes for CASRAGNTIYF.